This entry describes one T cell receptor (beta chain). The data were obtained in a study of response to subunit inactivated influenza vaccine. CDR3 length equals 15 residues. V lost 2 bases and J lost 5, with 15 bases in between. Each CDR3 protein gets one entry after TCRdb re-called the RT-PCR reads with MiXCR. Of some 540,000 distinct CDR3 sequences in the sample, under 30% were seen once. This sample also appeared in a second study, on T cells expressing NK-cell markers. That paper adds: TCR beta cDNA was generated via 5'RACE template switching incorporating UMIs. Seven HCMV-seropositive donors and one seronegative donor made up the eight sequenced donors. Top CD8+ clonotypes included the dominant CD3+CD56+NKG2C+ clonotypes in 5 or 6 donors. Expanded clones of NKG2C+ T cells had an unclear HCMV specificity.

Specimen: CD4+ T cells sorted from PBMCs, collected less than 13 days after vaccination. This receptor was obtained from a man aged 50-60 years who received an inactivated influenza vaccine. The rearrangement uses TRBV12-3 or TRBV12-4 and TRBJ2-5; TRBD1 is a possible D gene (5 bases). CDR3 in amino acids: CASSLNGAPMETQYF. The CDR3 DNA reads TGTGCCAGCAGTTTAAATGGGGCGCCCATGGAGACCCAGTACTTC.